This section outlines one T cell receptor beta chain sequence together with its context. These data originate in a study of blood T cell repertoires in COVID-19. Looking at the study overall: The samples span acute and convalescent COVID-19 from the United States, Italy and Spain.

Germline CDR1 is KGHSH and CDR2 is LQKENI. With V trimmed by 6 bases and J by 0 bases, 23 bases remained unmatched. The CDR3 length is 22 residues. Using immunoSEQ multiplex PCR, the repertoire was profiled, and TCRdb retains in-frame clones only, with some absent. The sample holds approximately 150,000 clones, roughly 90% seen once. Sequencing input: peripheral blood. The TCR comes from a woman in her forties or fifties with acute or convalescent COVID-19. The chain recombines TRBV18 with TRBJ2-2, with 9 bases lining up with TRBD2. The CDR3 loop reads CASSPITVAGVRSPTNTGELFF. DNA for the CDR3: TGTGCCAGCTCCCCTATCACCGTAGCGGGAGTGAGGTCCCCAACGAACACCGGGGAGCTGTTTTTT.